The 10 T cell receptor beta chains in this list originate from one sample, sequenced in a study of blood T cell repertoires in COVID-19. Repertoires were generated with immunoSEQ multiplex PCR, while TCRdb's copy carries only in-frame clones and drops some. The sample carries about 220,000 clones, 82% recorded once. The sequencing sample was made of PBMCs or T cells enriched from blood (not recorded which). Every receptor here comes from a woman in her fifties or sixties who had recovered from COVID-19.

The rearrangement uses TRBV7-8 and TRBJ1-1; no firm D call. V gave up 3 bases and J gave up 1 base, with 6 bases separating them. The CDR3 is 13 amino acids. Germline V gene data show CDR1 as SGHVS and CDR2 as FQNEAQ. The CDR3 loop reads CASSFGENTEAFF. Here the CDR3 DNA reads TGTGCCAGCAGCTTTGGAGAGAACACTGAAGCTTTCTTT.

For the CDR3, the DNA is TGTGCCAGCAGCTTACGGCGGGGTGGAAGGGGAGAGACCCAGTACTTC. Protein product: CASSLRRGGRGETQYF. The chain employs TRBV7-8 and TRBJ2-5; maybe TRBD2 (6 bases). Trimming removed 2 bases from V and 4 bases from J, with 17 bases in between. The CDR3 extends over 16 amino acids. Germline V gene data show CDR1 as SGHVS and CDR2 as FQNEAQ.

Judged by abundance, this clone is medium-sized. The genes are TRBV5-6 and TRBJ2-1; 7 bases agree with TRBD2. Trimming took 4 bases from V and 8 from J; bases not matched to a gene: 15. The CDR3 runs to 16 residues. CDR1 and CDR2 (germline): SGHDT, YYEEEE. This chain's CDR3 is CASSPGGGAQEYEQFF. The CDR3 DNA is TGTGCCAGCAGCCCGGGGGGTGGAGCACAGGAATATGAGCAGTTCTTC. Full variable domain (rest looked up from reference TRBV5-6 and TRBJ2-1): DAGVTQSPTHLIKTRGQQVTLRCSPKSGHDTVSWYQQALGQGPQFIFQYYEEEERQRGNFPDRFSGHQFPNYSSELNVNALLLGDSALYLCASSPGGGAQEYEQFFGPGTRLTVL.

The chain recombines TRBV12-5 with TRBJ2-5; 7 nucleotides agree with TRBD1. The CDR3 is 16 residues long. J was trimmed by 5 bases and V by 1 base; bases with no gene match: 10. Germline V gene lookup returns CDR1 LGHNT and CDR2 FRNRAP. For the CDR3, the DNA is TGTGCTAGTGGTTTGGCCGACAGGGCGCCTTTTGAGACCCAGTACTTC. Translating it yields CASGLADRAPFETQYF.

Worth noting for this clone: This sample also contains other DNA sequences that code for the same CDR3. This chain connects TRBV7-8 to TRBJ1-2, with TRBD1 matching over 7 bases. The germline V gene has CDR1 SGHVS and CDR2 FQNEAQ. There are 13 residues in the CDR3. The ends lost 1 base at V and 5 bases at J; junction bases unmatched: 1. The CDR3 spells CASSLVQGYGYTF. DNA of the CDR3: TGTGCCAGCAGCTTAGTACAGGGGTATGGCTACACCTTC. Together with reference TRBV7-8 and TRBJ1-2, the CDR3 gives the full variable domain: GAGVSQSPRYKVAKRGQDVALRCDPISGHVSLFWYQQALGQGPEFLTYFQNEAQLDKSGLPSDRFFAERPEGSVSTLKIQRTQQEDSAVYLCASSLVQGYGYTFGSGTRLTVV.

The DNA of the CDR3 is TGTGCCACCCGAGTACAGTGCTATGGCTACACCTTC. Translation gives CATRVQCYGYTF. The V and J genes are TRBV21-1 and TRBJ1-2; TRBD1 is the table's D call, not checked against the DNA. TRBV21-1 is classified as a pseudogene. CDR3 size: 12 residues.

The rearrangement joins TRBV2 to TRBJ1-1, with TRBD1 as a possible D gene (6 bases). The CDR3 contains 13 residues. Germline-derived CDR1 and CDR2 are SNHLY and FYNNEI. Trimming shortened V by 8 bases and J by 4 bases, and 14 bases separated the two germline ends. In DNA, the CDR3 is TGTGCCAGCGACAGACAGGCTGGCACTGAAGCTTTCTTT. Translated: CASDRQAGTEAFF.

The gene calls are TRBV19 and TRBJ2-3, with 8 bases fitting TRBD1. Germline V CDR1 and CDR2: LNHDA, SQIVND (reference sequence). Germline trimming cut 3 bases from V and 0 bases from J; bases unmatched to any gene: 2. The CDR3 has 15 amino acids. CDR3 in amino acids: CASSMGQVSTDTQYF. In DNA, the CDR3 is TGTGCCAGTAGTATGGGACAGGTTAGCACAGATACGCAGTATTTT.

This chain joins TRBV7-2 and TRBJ1-4, with TRBD1 matching over 10 bases. Germline loops: CDR1 SGHTA, CDR2 FQGNSA. V lost 5 bases, J lost 5 bases, and 2 bases stayed unmatched. The CDR3 sequence is 14 residues long. CDR3 amino acids: CASSQGQGNEKLFF. The CDR3 bases are TGTGCCAGCAGCCAGGGACAGGGGAATGAAAAACTGTTTTTT. The whole variable domain, remainder taken from reference TRBV7-2 and TRBJ1-4, is GAGVSQSPSNKVTEKGKDVELRCDPISGHTALYWYRQSLGQGLEFLIYFQGNSAPDKSGLPSDRFSAERTGGSVSTLTIQRTQQEDSAVYLCASSQGQGNEKLFFGSGTQLSVL.

In nucleotides, the CDR3 is TGTGCCAGCAGTGACCCAGGGGACCCACATGGCTACACCTTC. Translating gives CASSDPGDPHGYTF. The chain is built from TRBV27 and TRBJ1-2; maybe TRBD1 (6 bases). The CDR3 is 14 residues long. V lost 5 bases and J lost 6, with 16 bases in between. Per germline, CDR1 MNHEY and CDR2 SMNVEV (reference sequence).